This TCR beta chain emerged from a study of OX40 agonist ivuxolimab in advanced cancers. Comment on this clone: The target antigen is unknown. Other DNA sequences in the same sample also yield this CDR3.

Samples were taken at baseline and on day 1 of cycles 4 and 7. Profiling relied on immunoSEQ multiplex PCR, and the TCRdb table lists in-frame clones only, not all of them. The sample holds more than 45,000 clones, about 83% seen once. Study-wide results and limits: In CD8+ T cells, expanded clones were on average more numerous than in CD4+. Among patients with partial responses at 0.1-3.0 mg/kg, clonal expansion was among the lowest. Both CD4+ and CD8+ T cell populations in blood had undergone clonal expansion by week 6 at 0.1 to 3.0 mg/kg.

The clonotype originates from an adult with an advanced solid tumor such as melanoma, head and neck, liver or kidney cancer. Sequencing was performed on CD4+ or CD8+ T cells sorted from blood, taken in a trial of the OX40 agonist ivuxolimab.

CDR3 bases: TGTGCCAGCAGGAAACAATTACAGGGGGCCAAAAACATTCAGTACTTC. The encoded protein is CASRKQLQGAKNIQYF. The chain joins TRBV7-2 to TRBJ2-4; 7 nucleotides match TRBD1. Germline CDR1 reads SGHTA; CDR2 reads FQGNSA. This CDR3 is 16 amino acids long. The V segment lost 6 bases and the J segment 1 base; nucleotides outside the gene matches: 9.